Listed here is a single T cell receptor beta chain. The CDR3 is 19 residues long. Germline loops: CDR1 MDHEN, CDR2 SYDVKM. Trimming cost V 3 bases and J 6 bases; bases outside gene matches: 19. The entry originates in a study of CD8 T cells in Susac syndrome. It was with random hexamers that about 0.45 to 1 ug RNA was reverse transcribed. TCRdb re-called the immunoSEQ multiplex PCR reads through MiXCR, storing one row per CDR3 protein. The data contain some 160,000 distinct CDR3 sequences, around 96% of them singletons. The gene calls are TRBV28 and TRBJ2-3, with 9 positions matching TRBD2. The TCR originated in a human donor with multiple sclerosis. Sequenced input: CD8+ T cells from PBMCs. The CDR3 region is CASSLPGTTLAGPGDTQYF. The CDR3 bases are TGTGCCAGCAGTTTGCCCGGGACCACTCTAGCGGGACCTGGTGATACGCAGTATTTT.